Following are 14 T cell receptor beta chains from one sample sequenced in a study of sequential checkpoint blockade in melanoma. Treatment specified: randomized to nivolumab then ipilimumab (arm A) or the reverse (arm B). Measured with immunoSEQ multiplex PCR; TCRdb has only the in-frame clones, and not every one. This table has around 34,000 clones, around 82% appearing once. The specimen comprised CD8+ T cells sorted from blood (inferred from file names), sampled from a patient given nivolumab and ipilimumab in sequence. These TCRs come from a human donor with melanoma.

This clone has only a few counts. This chain links TRBV14 with TRBJ1-2; D gene uncertain. With 4 bases removed from V and 3 bases from J, the gap between germline ends came to 9 bases. The germline V gene encodes CDR1 SGHDN and CDR2 FVKESK. This CDR3 is 13 amino acids long. CDR3 residues: CASSPGAYYGYTF. The CDR3, as DNA: TGTGCCAGCAGCCCAGGCGCATACTATGGCTACACCTTC. The full variable domain, its missing parts supplied by reference TRBV14 and TRBJ1-2, is EAGVTQFPSHSVIEKGQTVTLRCDPISGHDNLYWYRRVMGKEIKFLLHFVKESKQDESGMPNNRFLAERTGGTYSTLKVQPAELEDSGVYFCASSPGAYYGYTFGSGTRLTVV.

The V and J genes are TRBV11-3 and TRBJ1-1; 9 nucleotides agree with TRBD1. The germline CDR1 and CDR2 sequences are SGHNT and YENEEA. Trimming at V came to 5 bases and at J to 2 bases, leaving 6 bases not matched to a gene. CDR3 length: 15 amino acids. The CDR3 coding sequence is TGTGCCAGCAGCAACCGGGACAGGGAAAACACTGAAGCTTTCTTT. Its translation is CASSNRDRENTEAFF.

This clone was found a few times. The V and J genes are TRBV27 and TRBJ1-2; D gene unclear. V was cut by 6 bases and J by 1 base, with 12 bases left in between. CDR1 MNHEY and CDR2 SMNVEV come from the germline V gene (reference sequence). The CDR3 runs to 14 residues. The CDR3 spells CASRGGTFNYGYTF. CDR3 coding DNA: TGTGCCAGCAGGGGAGGCACGTTTAACTATGGCTACACCTTC.

In its sample, this clone was seen a few times. The CDR3 DNA sequence: TGTGCCAGCAGCATTATAGGGAGGGCCAGGGAGTACGAGCAGTACTTC. This encodes CASSIIGRAREYEQYF. The chain combines TRBV27 with TRBJ2-7; 7 nucleotides match TRBD2. The V gene's germline CDR1 is MNHEY and CDR2 SMNVEV (reference sequence). This CDR3 comprises 16 residues. V gave up 6 bases and J gave up 4 bases; unmatched junction bases: 15.

V gene TRBV4-2 combines with J gene TRBJ1-5; no reliable D call. Germline V CDR1 and CDR2: LGHNA, YNFKEQ. The CDR3 length is 15 residues. The ends were cut back, 0 bases at V and 4 bases at J, with 10 bases in the middle. Here the CDR3 reads CASSQDMTPNQPQHF. In DNA form, the CDR3 reads TGTGCCAGCAGCCAAGATATGACACCTAATCAGCCCCAGCATTTT.

The CDR3 coding sequence is TGTGCCAGCAGCTTGCAGGGGACTGAGCAGTTCTTC. Amino acids: CASSLQGTEQFF. The chain links TRBV5-6 to TRBJ2-1; D is possibly TRBD1 (6 bases). Germline-derived CDR1 and CDR2 are SGHDT and YYEEEE. V was shortened by 1 base and J by 9 bases, with 8 bases between the two germline ends. CDR3 size: 12 residues.

The chain links TRBV19 to TRBJ1-2, with D perhaps TRBD1 (5 bases). The CDR3 is made up of 15 amino acids. The germline V gene has CDR1 LNHDA and CDR2 SQIVND (reference sequence). Trimming removed 3 bases at V and 4 bases at J, with 15 bases between. This CDR3 reads CASSILQESPYGYTF. As DNA, the CDR3 is TGTGCCAGTAGTATCTTACAGGAGTCACCCTATGGCTACACCTTC.

The rearrangement links TRBV28 to TRBJ2-5; D unclear. The CDR3 sequence is 13 residues long. CDR1 and CDR2 (germline): MDHEN, SYDVKM. Trimming removed 3 bases at V and 3 bases at J, with 8 bases between. CDR3 residues: CASSLVAEETQYF. In nucleotides, the CDR3 is TGTGCCAGCAGTTTGGTGGCCGAAGAGACCCAGTACTTC. Full variable domain (outside the CDR3, taken from reference TRBV28 and TRBJ2-5): DVKVTQSSRYLVKRTGEKVFLECVQDMDHENMFWYRQDPGLGLRLIYFSYDVKMKEKGDIPEGYSVSREKKERFSLILESASTNQTSMYLCASSLVAEETQYFGPGTRLLVL.

V gene TRBV9 combines with J gene TRBJ2-7, with D perhaps matching TRBD2 (6 bases). Germline assignment: CDR1 SGDLS and CDR2 YYNGEE. V lost 3 bases and J 6 bases, leaving 19 bases between the germline ends. The CDR3 has 15 amino acids. As DNA, the CDR3 is TGTGCCAGCAGCGCCGGGACTTCTGTTCCCCCCGAGCAGTACTTC. Its translation is CASSAGTSVPPEQYF.

The J gene is TRBJ1-1, the V gene TRBV5-1, with D possibly matching TRBD1 (6 bases). The germline V and J ends were trimmed by 5 bases and 1 base, with 12 bases remaining between them. Germline V CDR1 and CDR2: SGHRS, YFSETQ. The CDR3 consists of 14 residues. DNA for the CDR3: TGCGCCAGCAGTGCATGGACAGCGAACACTGAAGCTTTCTTT. Encoded protein: CASSAWTANTEAFF.

The chain is built from TRBV11-3 and TRBJ1-2; no clear D gene. Germline V lookup: CDR1 SGHNT, CDR2 YENEEA. The CDR3 runs 12 residues. V was clipped by 3 bases and J by 8 bases, with 10 bases between them. CDR3 nucleotides: TGTGCCAGCAGCTTCGCCGGGGAGGGCTACACCTTC. Its protein is CASSFAGEGYTF.

The chain carries TRBV4-3 and TRBJ2-7; tentatively, D is TRBD2 (5 bases). Trimming cost V 0 bases and J 0 bases, with 12 bases left between them. The CDR3 is made up of 16 amino acids. Germline-derived CDR1 and CDR2 are LGHNA and YSLEER. The CDR3 DNA reads as TGCGCCAGCAGCCAAGATGAGGGAACCCTCTCCTACGAGCAGTACTTC. This sequence encodes CASSQDEGTLSYEQYF.

The J gene is TRBJ2-1, the V gene TRBV5-6; D possibly corresponds to TRBD1 (6 bases). In germline, CDR1 is SGHDT, CDR2 YYEEEE. Deletions cut 2 bases from V and 6 bases from J, with 12 bases between. The CDR3 sequence is 14 residues long. CDR3 DNA sequence: TGTGCCAGCAGCTTTCTGGAACAGGGCAATGAGCAGTTCTTC. Protein sequence: CASSFLEQGNEQFF.

This clone was observed a handful of times. The rearrangement uses TRBV7-9 and TRBJ1-3, with no clear D. The V and J ends lost 2 bases and 6 bases respectively, with 5 bases between them. Germline-derived CDR1 and CDR2 are SEHNR and FQNEAQ (reference sequence). The CDR3 loop spans 12 amino acids. The CDR3: CASSLTENTIYF. CDR3 DNA: TGTGCCAGCAGCTTAACTGAAAACACCATATATTTT. Full variable domain (remainder filled in from reference TRBV7-9 and TRBJ1-3): DTGVSQNPRHKITKRGQNVTFRCDPISEHNRLYWYRQTLGQGPEFLTYFQNEAQLEKSRLLSDRFSAERPKGSFSTLEIQRTEQGDSAMYLCASSLTENTIYFGEGSWLTVV.